These T cell receptor beta chains were read from a single sample in a study of blood T cell repertoires in COVID-19. Sequencing used immunoSEQ multiplex PCR; TCRdb keeps in-frame clones, though not all of them. In the table there are tens of thousands of clones, about 83% of which are singletons. Sequencing was carried out using peripheral blood. These receptors all come from a woman aged 70-85 years with acute or convalescent COVID-19. Each CDR3 is given with its conserved first and last residue. Each record gives: clone size, D gene, V gene, J gene, CDR3 DNA, CDR3 protein. The D gene is left open where the match is weak. The size field is filled for only some rows; it gives once, few, many or a size class.

size: -; D: -; V: TRBV28; J: TRBJ1-2; DNA: TGTGCCAGCAGTTTACCTGCCAGGGAGGGCGGCTACACCTTC; CDR3: CASSLPAREGGYTF
size: -; D: TRBD1; V: TRBV6-5; J: TRBJ1-4; DNA: TGTGCCAGCAGCTGGACAGGGGGAGGTGAAAAACTGTTTTTT; CDR3: CASSWTGGGEKLFF
size: -; D: -; V: TRBV7-9; J: TRBJ2-5; DNA: TGTGCCAGCAGCTTACTGTGGGACTCCAGTCGGGAGACCCAGTACTTC; CDR3: CASSLLWDSSRETQYF
size: -; D: -; V: TRBV5-8; J: TRBJ1-2; DNA: TGTGCCAGCAGCTACCTAGAGGGAGGGACCCTCTATGGCTACACCTTC; CDR3: CASSYLEGGTLYGYTF
size: -; D: TRBD2; V: TRBV4-3; J: TRBJ2-5; DNA: TGCGCCAGCAGCCAAGAGGGAGGGTGGGAGACCCAGTACTTC; CDR3: CASSQEGGWETQYF
size: -; D: -; V: TRBV4-3; J: TRBJ2-3; DNA: TGCGCCAGCAGCCAAGAGGCCTCAGGGCATACGCAGTATTTT; CDR3: CASSQEASGHTQYF
size: -; D: TRBD1; V: TRBV27; J: TRBJ1-2; DNA: TGTGCCAGCAGTATTCAACAGGGGGGGTGGTATGGCTACACCTTC; CDR3: CASSIQQGGWYGYTF
size: -; D: TRBD1; V: TRBV4-1; J: TRBJ1-2; DNA: TGCGCCAGCAGCGACCACAGGGGGCGCGAGGTGTACTATGGCTACACCTTC; CDR3: CASSDHRGREVYYGYTF
size: -; D: TRBD1; V: TRBV5-6; J: TRBJ1-2; DNA: TGTGCCAGCAGCAAAGACAGGGGTTATGTTTCTAACTATGGCTACACCTTC; CDR3: CASSKDRGYVSNYGYTF
size: -; D: TRBD1; V: TRBV5-6; J: TRBJ2-3; DNA: TGTGCCAGCAGCTTGACGACAGGGCCGACAGATACGCAGTATTTT; CDR3: CASSLTTGPTDTQYF
size: -; D: TRBD1; V: TRBV19; J: TRBJ2-3; DNA: TGTGCCAGTAGTGGACAGGTCGGCGCGGATACGCAGTATTTT; CDR3: CASSGQVGADTQYF
size: -; D: TRBD1; V: TRBV20-1; J: TRBJ1-2; DNA: TGCAGTGCTAGTGGGGACAGGGGGGCGGTTGGCTATGGCTACACCTTC; CDR3: CSASGDRGAVGYGYTF
size: -; D: TRBD1; V: TRBV28; J: TRBJ1-3; DNA: TGTGCCAGCAGCCAACCACAGGGGGCGGGGGGAAACACCATATATTTT; CDR3: CASSQPQGAGGNTIYF
size: -; D: TRBD2; V: TRBV24-1; J: TRBJ2-1; DNA: TGTGCCACCAGTGATCCCCTGGGGACTAGCGGGAGGGCCTACAATGAGCAGTTCTTC; CDR3: CATSDPLGTSGRAYNEQFF
size: once; D: TRBD1; V: TRBV19; J: TRBJ2-1; DNA: TGTGCCATCTCGGACAGGACAGAGCAGTTCTTC; CDR3: CAISDRTEQFF
size: -; D: -; V: TRBV6-5; J: TRBJ1-2; DNA: TGTGCCAGCAGACTCCGGACGGGGAACTATGGCTACACCTTC; CDR3: CASRLRTGNYGYTF
size: few; D: TRBD1; V: TRBV24-1; J: TRBJ2-2; DNA: TGTGCCACCAGTGATTCACAGGGGGCTGTGTATACCGGGGAGCTGTTTTTT; CDR3: CATSDSQGAVYTGELFF
size: -; D: -; V: TRBV7-2; J: TRBJ2-1; DNA: TGTGCCAGCAGCTTCGCGTCGGGGTACAATGAGCAGTTCTTC; CDR3: CASSFASGYNEQFF
size: -; D: TRBD2; V: TRBV11-3; J: TRBJ2-1; DNA: TGTGCCAGCAGCCTAGCCGGGACTAGCGCAGGTGAGCAGTTCTTC; CDR3: CASSLAGTSAGEQFF
size: -; D: -; V: TRBV12-3/TRBV12-4; J: TRBJ2-2; DNA: TGTGCCAGCACCCCACAGACCACCGGGGAGCTGTTTTTT; CDR3: CASTPQTTGELFF